The clone carrying this TCR beta chain was seen a handful of times. What it binds is unknown. The data derive from a study of CD8 T cells in ankylosing spondylitis. This CDR3 spans 15 amino acids. Looked up from germline, CDR1 is SGDLS and CDR2 is YYNGEE. Trimming shortened V by 0 bases and J by 1 base, and 10 bases separated the two germline ends. For TCR beta, libraries came from quantitative 5'-RACE with molecular barcodes. TCRdb analysed the 5' RACE reads with MiXCR anew, one entry per CDR3 protein. Of almost 30,000 distinct CDR3 sequences listed, 5.3% are singletons. Study conclusions and caveats: Ankylosing spondylitis blood appeared to be characterized by a TCR beta motif of eight highly homologous variants. According to the report, clones linked to the disease were significantly enriched in matched synovial fluid samples taken from ankylosing spondylitis patients.

Sequences were obtained from blood, either unsorted or a sorted T cell fraction (not recorded which). This rearrangement joins TRBV9 to TRBJ2-5, with D perhaps given as TRBD1 or TRBD2 (6 bases each). The source is a female donor with ankylosing spondylitis or in good health (not recorded which). The CDR3 reads CASSVAGGVQETQYF. The CDR3, as DNA: TGTGCCAGCAGCGTAGCCGGGGGCGTCCAAGAGACCCAGTACTTC.